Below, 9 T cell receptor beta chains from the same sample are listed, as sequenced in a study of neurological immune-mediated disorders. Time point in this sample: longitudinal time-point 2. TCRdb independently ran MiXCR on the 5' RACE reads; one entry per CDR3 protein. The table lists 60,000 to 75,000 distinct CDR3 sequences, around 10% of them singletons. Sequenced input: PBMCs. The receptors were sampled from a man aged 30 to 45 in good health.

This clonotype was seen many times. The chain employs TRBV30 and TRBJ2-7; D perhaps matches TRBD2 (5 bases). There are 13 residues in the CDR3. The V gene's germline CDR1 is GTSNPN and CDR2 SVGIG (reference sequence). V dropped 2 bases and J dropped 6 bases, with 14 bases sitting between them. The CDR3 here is CAWSLSLAGEQYF. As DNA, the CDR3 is TGTGCCTGGAGTTTATCGCTAGCAGGCGAGCAGTACTTC.

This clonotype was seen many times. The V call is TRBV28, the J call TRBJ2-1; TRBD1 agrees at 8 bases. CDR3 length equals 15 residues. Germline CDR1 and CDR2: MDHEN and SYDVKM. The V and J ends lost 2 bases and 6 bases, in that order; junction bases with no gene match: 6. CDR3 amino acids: CASSLRGQVVNEQFF. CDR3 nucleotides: TGTGCCAGCAGTTTAAGGGGACAGGTGGTCAATGAGCAGTTCTTC.

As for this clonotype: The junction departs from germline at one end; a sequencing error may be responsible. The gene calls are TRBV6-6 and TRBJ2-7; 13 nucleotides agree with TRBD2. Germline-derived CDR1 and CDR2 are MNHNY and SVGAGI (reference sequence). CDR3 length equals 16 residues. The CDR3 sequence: CASIYGLAGVNYEQYF. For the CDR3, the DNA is TGTGCCAGCATTTACGGACTAGCGGGAGTAAACTACGAGCAGTACTTT.

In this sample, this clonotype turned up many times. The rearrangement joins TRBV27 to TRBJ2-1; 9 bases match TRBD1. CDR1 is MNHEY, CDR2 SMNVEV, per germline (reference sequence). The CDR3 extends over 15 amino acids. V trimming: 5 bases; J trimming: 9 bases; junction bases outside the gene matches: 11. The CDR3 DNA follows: TGTGCCAGCAGTACCCCGGGACAGGGAACGAGTGAGCAGTTCTTC. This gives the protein CASSTPGQGTSEQFF.

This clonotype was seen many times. In nucleotides, the CDR3 is TGCGCCAGCAGTGAAGTGCGGGGCTGGGATACGCAGTATTTT. Residues: CASSEVRGWDTQYF. This rearrangement joins TRBV10-1 to TRBJ2-3; a possible D gene is TRBD2 (6 bases). Trimming cost V 3 bases and J 6 bases, with 13 bases left between them. The CDR3 has 14 residues. Germline-derived CDR1 and CDR2 are WNHNN and SYGVQD (reference sequence).

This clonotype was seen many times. CDR3 bases: TGCGCCAGCGCTCATAACCTAAGCGATGAGCAGTTCTTC. This codes for CASAHNLSDEQFF. This sequence joins TRBV5-1 and TRBJ2-1; D is uncertain. Trimming took 7 bases from V and 8 from J, leaving 16 bases between them. Germline-derived CDR1 and CDR2 are SGHRS and YFSETQ. The CDR3 sequence is 13 residues long.

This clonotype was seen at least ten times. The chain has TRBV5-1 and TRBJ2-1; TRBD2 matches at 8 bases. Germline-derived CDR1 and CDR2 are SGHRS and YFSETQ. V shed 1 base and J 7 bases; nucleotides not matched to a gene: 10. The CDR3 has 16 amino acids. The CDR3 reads CASSLMPAGGGNEQFF. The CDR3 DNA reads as TGCGCCAGCAGCTTGATGCCGGCGGGAGGAGGAAATGAGCAGTTCTTC.

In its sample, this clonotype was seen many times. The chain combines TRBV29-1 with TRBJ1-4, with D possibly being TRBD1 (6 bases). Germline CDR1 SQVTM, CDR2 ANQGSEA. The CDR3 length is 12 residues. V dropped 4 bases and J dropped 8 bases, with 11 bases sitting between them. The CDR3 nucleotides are TGCAGCGTTGTGGGGGCTGGAGAAAAACTGTTTTTT. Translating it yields CSVVGAGEKLFF.

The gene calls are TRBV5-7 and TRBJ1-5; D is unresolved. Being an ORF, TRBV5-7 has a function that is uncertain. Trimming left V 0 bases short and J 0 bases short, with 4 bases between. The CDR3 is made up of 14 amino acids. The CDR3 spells CASSLDSSNQPQHF. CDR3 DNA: TGTGCCAGCAGCTTGGACAGTAGCAATCAGCCCCAGCATTTT.